This T cell receptor (beta chain) was identified in a study of CD8+CD57+ T cells in acquired aplastic anemia. CDR3 length equals 13 residues. Per germline, CDR1 DFQATT and CDR2 SNEGSKA (reference sequence). Trimming stripped 6 bases from V and 8 bases from J, with 16 bases between. Genomic DNA, serving as template, underwent TCR beta VDJ and CDR3 profiling. MiXCR was run by TCRdb on the reads, yielding one entry per CDR3 protein. The sample lists 250,000 to 300,000 distinct CDR3 sequences, about three fifths occurring once. Those patients picked for sequencing had displayed CD8+CD57+ cell expansion on flow cytometry. This clonotype was observed many times.

This rearrangement joins TRBV20-1 to TRBJ1-4, with D unclear. The receptor comes from a human donor with aplastic anemia. The sequenced material came from sorted CD4+, CD8+, or CD8+CD57+ T cells (not recorded which) from PBMCs. This CDR3 is CSASDPRREKLFF. DNA for the CDR3: TGCAGTGCATCTGACCCCCGGCGGGAAAAACTGTTTTTT.